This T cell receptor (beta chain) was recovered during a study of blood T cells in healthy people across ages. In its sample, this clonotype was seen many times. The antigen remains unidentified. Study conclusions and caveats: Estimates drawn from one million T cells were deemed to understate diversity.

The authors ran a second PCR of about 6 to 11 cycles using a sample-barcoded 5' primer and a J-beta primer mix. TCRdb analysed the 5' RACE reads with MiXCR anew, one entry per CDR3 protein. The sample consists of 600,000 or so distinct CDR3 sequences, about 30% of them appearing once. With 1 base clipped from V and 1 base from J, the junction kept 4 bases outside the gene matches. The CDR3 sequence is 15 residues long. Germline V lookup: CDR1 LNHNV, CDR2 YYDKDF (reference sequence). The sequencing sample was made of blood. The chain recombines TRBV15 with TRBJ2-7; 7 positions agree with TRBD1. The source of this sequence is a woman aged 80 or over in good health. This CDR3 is CATSRGQGQSYEQYF. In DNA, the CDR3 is TGTGCCACCAGCAGAGGACAGGGACAATCCTACGAGCAGTACTTC.